This T cell receptor (beta chain) was captured by sequencing in a study of beta chain features in type 1 diabetes. Study at large: Examined across all samples were roughly 110,000,000 sorted cells.

CDR3 size: 15 residues. The V gene lost 3 bases and the J gene lost 4 bases, with 15 bases spanning the gap. Germline CDR1 reads SEHNR; CDR2 reads FQNEAQ (reference sequence). Reverse transcribing all isolated RNA meant expressed TCRB transcripts were sequenced. TCRdb's copy holds only in-frame clones and misses some; the assay was immunoSEQ multiplex PCR. The sample records approximately 200,000 clones, over 8.5% being singletons. Sorting gave populations that all exceeded 95% purity. The study, taken as a whole, reports: Lower insertion and higher deletion counts appeared at VDJ junctions in type 1 diabetes patients. People with Type 1 diabetes carried modestly yet significantly shorter TCRB CDR3s in all four CD4+ subsets.

This clone was counted between two and nine times. Its antigen is unidentified. Material for sequencing was naive CD4+ T cells from blood. The sequence was collected from a woman in her late teens or twenties in good health. V usage is TRBV7-9 and J usage is TRBJ1-1, with D possibly TRBD1 on 6 matching bases. CDR3 region: CASSLDRRGITEAFF. In nucleotides, the CDR3 is TGTGCCAGCAGCTTGGACAGAAGGGGTATCACTGAAGCTTTCTTT.